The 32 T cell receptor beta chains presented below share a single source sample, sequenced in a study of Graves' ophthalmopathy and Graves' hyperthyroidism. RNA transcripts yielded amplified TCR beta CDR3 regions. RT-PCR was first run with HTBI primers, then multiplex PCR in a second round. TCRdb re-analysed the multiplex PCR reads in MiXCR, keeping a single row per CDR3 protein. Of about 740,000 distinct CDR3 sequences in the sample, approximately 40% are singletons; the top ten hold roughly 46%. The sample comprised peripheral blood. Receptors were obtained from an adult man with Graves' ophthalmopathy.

Here the CDR3 DNA reads TGTGCCAGCAGGGCCGGGACAGGGATAAACACCATATATTTT. This translates into CASRAGTGINTIYF. The V gene is TRBV10-3, the J gene TRBJ1-3; 9 nucleotides line up with TRBD1. V lost 10 bases and J lost 6; bases outside the gene matches: 10. This CDR3 region has 14 residues. Germline CDR1 reads ENHRY; CDR2 reads SYGVKD.

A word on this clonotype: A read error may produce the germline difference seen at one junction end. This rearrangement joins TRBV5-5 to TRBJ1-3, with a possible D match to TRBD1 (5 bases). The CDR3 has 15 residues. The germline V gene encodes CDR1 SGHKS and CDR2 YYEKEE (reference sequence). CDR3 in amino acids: CASSPGPDSGNTIYF. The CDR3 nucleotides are TGCGCCAGCAGCCCGGGACCGGACTCTGGAAACACCATATATTTT.

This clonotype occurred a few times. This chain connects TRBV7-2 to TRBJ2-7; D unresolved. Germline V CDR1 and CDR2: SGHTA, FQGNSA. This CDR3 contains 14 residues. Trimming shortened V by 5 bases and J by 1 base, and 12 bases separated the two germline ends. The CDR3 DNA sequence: TGTGCCAGCAGCCGGACCGATGGGTCCTACGAGCAGTACTTC. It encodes CASSRTDGSYEQYF. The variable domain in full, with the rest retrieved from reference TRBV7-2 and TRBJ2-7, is GAGVSQSPSNKVTEKGKDVELRCDPISGHTALYWYRQSLGQGLEFLIYFQGNSAPDKSGLPSDRFSAERTGGSVSTLTIQRTQQEDSAVYLCASSRTDGSYEQYFGPGTRLTVT.

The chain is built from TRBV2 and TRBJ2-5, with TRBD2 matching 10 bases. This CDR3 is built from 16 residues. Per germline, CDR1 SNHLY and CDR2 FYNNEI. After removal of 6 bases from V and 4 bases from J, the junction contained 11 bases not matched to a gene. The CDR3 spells CASSRAGGRGSETQYF. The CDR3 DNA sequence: TGTGCCAGCAGCAGAGCGGGAGGGCGTGGTTCAGAGACCCAGTACTTC. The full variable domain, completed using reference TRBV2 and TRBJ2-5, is EPEVTQTPSHQVTQMGQEVILRCVPISNHLYFYWYRQILGQKVEFLVSFYNNEISEKSEIFDDQFSVERPDGSNFTLKIRSTKLEDSAMYFCASSRAGGRGSETQYFGPGTRLLVL.

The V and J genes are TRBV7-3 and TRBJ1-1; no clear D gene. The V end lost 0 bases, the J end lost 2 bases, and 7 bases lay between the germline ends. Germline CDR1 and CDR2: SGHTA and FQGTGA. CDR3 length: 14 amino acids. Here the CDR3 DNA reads TGTGCCAGCAGCTTAACGCCCATAAACACTGAAGCTTTCTTT. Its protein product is CASSLTPINTEAFF.

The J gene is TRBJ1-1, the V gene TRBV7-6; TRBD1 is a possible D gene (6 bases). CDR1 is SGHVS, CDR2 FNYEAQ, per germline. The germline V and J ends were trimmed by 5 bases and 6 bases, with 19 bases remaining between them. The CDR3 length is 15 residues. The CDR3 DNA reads TGTGCCAGCAGCACCCCTTCAGGGGCGTGCGCTGAAGCTTTCTTT. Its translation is CASSTPSGACAEAFF.

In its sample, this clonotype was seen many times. DNA of the CDR3: TGTGCCATACAGGTAAATAGCAATCAGCCCCAGCATTTT. Protein product: CAIQVNSNQPQHF. The chain joins TRBV24-1 to TRBJ1-5, with D tentatively TRBD1 (5 bases). V was shortened by 11 bases and J by 0 bases, with 10 bases between the two germline ends. This CDR3 is 13 amino acids long. The germline gives CDR1 KGHDR, CDR2 SFDVKD.

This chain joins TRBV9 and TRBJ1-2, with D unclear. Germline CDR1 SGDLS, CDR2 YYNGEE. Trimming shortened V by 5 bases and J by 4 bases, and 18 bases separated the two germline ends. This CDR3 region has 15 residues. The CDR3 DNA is TGTGCCAGCAGTTTATGGGCAGACCCTTCCTATGGCTACACCTTC. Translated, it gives CASSLWADPSYGYTF.

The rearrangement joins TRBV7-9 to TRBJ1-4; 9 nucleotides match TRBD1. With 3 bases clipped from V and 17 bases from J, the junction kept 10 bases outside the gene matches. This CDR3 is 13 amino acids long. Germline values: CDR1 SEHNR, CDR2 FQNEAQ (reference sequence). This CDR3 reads CASSLYPRTGVFF. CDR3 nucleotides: TGTGCCAGCAGCTTGTACCCTCGGACAGGGGTTTTTTTT.

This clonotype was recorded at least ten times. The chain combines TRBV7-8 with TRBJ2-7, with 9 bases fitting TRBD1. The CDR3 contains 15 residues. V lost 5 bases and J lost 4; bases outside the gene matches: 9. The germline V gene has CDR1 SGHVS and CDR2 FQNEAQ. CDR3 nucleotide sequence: TGTGCCAGCAGCCCCCAAAGACAGGGGGGATACGAGCAGTACTTC. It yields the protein CASSPQRQGGYEQYF.

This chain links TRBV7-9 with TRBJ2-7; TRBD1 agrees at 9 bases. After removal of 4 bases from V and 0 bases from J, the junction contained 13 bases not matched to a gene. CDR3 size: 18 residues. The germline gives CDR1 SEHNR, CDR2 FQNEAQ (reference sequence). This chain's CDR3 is CASSSRDRVPSSSYEQYF. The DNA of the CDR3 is TGTGCCAGCAGCTCCCGGGACAGGGTCCCTTCAAGCTCCTACGAGCAGTACTTC.

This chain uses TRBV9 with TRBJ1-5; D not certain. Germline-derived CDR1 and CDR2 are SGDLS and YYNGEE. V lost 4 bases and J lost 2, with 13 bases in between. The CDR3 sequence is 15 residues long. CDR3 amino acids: CASSQDTTGNQPQHF. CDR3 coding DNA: TGTGCCAGCAGCCAAGATACAACCGGCAATCAGCCCCAGCATTTT. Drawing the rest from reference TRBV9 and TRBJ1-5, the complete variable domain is DSGVTQTPKHLITATGQRVTLRCSPRSGDLSVYWYQQSLDQGLQFLIQYYNGEERAKGNILERFSAQQFPDLHSELNLSSLELGDSALYFCASSQDTTGNQPQHFGDGTRLSIL.

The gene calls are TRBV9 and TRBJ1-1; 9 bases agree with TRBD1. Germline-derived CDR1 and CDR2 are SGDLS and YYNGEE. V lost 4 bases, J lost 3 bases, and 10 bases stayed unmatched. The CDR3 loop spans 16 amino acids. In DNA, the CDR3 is TGTGCCAGCAGCCAGGACAAACAGGGGGCTTACACTGAAGCTTTCTTT. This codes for CASSQDKQGAYTEAFF.

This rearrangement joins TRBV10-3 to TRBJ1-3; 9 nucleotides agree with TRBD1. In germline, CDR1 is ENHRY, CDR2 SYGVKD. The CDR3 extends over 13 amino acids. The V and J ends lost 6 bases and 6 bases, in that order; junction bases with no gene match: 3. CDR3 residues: CAIRRDRANTIYF. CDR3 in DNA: TGTGCCATCAGGAGGGACAGGGCAAACACCATATATTTT.

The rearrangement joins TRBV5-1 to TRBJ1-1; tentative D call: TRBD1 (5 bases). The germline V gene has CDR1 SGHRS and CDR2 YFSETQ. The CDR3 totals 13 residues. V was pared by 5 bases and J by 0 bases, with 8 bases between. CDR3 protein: CASRTDMNTEAFF. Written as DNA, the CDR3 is TGCGCCAGCAGGACAGACATGAACACTGAAGCTTTCTTT.

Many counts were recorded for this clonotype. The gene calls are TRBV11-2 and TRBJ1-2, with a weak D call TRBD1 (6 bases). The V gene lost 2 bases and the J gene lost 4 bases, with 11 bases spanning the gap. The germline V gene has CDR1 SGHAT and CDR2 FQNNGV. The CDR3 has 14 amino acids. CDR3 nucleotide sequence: TGTGCCAGCAGCTTAAGTCAGGGGTCCTATGGCTACACCTTC. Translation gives CASSLSQGSYGYTF.

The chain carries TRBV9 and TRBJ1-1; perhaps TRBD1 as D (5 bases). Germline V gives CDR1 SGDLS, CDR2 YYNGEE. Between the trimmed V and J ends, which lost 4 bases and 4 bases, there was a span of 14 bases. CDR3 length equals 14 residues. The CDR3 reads CASSQAGRGTEAFF. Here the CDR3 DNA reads TGTGCCAGCAGCCAAGCAGGGCGCGGCACTGAAGCTTTCTTT. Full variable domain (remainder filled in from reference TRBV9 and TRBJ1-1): DSGVTQTPKHLITATGQRVTLRCSPRSGDLSVYWYQQSLDQGLQFLIQYYNGEERAKGNILERFSAQQFPDLHSELNLSSLELGDSALYFCASSQAGRGTEAFFGQGTRLTVV.

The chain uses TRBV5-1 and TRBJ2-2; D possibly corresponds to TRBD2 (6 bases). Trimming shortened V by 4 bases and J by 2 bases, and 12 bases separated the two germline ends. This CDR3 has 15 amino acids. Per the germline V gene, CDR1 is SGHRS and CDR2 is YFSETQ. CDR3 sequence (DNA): TGCGCCAGCAGCCCGCTAGCGTTAAACACCGGGGAGCTGTTTTTT. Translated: CASSPLALNTGELFF.

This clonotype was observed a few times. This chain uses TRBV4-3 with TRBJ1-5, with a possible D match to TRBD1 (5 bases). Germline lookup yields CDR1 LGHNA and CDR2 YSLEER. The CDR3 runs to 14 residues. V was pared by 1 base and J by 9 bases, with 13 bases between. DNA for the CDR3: TGCGCCAGCAGCCAAGTCGAGGGGATGGGGCCCCAGCATTTT. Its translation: CASSQVEGMGPQHF.

The CDR3 here is CAWAGITEAFF. For the CDR3, the DNA is TGTGCCTGGGCAGGGATCACTGAAGCTTTCTTT. The J gene is TRBJ1-1, the V gene TRBV7-6; perhaps TRBD1 as D (5 bases). V gave up 11 bases and J gave up 4 bases, with 11 bases separating them. The germline CDR1 and CDR2 sequences are SGHVS and FNYEAQ. CDR3 length: 11 residues. The full variable domain, rest sourced from reference TRBV7-6 and TRBJ1-1, is GAGVSQSPRYKVTKRGQDVALRCDPISGHVSLYWYRQALGQGPEFLTYFNYEAQQDKSGLPNDRFSAERPEGSISTLTIQRTEQRDSAMYRCAWAGITEAFFGQGTRLTVV.

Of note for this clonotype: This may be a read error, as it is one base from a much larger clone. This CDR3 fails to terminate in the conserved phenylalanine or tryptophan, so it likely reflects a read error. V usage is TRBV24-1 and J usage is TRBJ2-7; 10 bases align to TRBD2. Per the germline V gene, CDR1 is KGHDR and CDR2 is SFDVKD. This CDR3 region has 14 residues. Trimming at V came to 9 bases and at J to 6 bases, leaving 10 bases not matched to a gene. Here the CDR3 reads CATPPGTSVSEQYL. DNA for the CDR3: TGTGCCACCCCTCCCGGGACTAGCGTCTCCGAGCAGTACCTC.

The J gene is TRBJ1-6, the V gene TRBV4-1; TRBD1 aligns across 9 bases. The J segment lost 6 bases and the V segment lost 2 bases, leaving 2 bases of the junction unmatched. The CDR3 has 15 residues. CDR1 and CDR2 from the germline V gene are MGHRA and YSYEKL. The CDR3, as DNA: TGCGCCAGCAGCCAATCGGGACAGGGTAATTCACCCCTCCACTTT. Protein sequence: CASSQSGQGNSPLHF.

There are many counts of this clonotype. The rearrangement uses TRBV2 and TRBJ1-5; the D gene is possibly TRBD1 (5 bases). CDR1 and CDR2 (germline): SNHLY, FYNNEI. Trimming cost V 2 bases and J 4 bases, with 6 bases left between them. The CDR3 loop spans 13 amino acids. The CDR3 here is CASSERGNQPQHF. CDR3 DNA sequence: TGTGCCAGCAGTGAACGGGGGAATCAGCCCCAGCATTTT.

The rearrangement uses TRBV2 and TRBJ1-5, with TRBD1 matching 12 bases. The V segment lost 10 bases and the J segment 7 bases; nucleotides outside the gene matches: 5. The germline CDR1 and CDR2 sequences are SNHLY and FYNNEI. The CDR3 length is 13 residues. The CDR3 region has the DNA TGTGCCATCAAGGGGACAGGGGGCCAGCCCCAGCATTTT. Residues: CAIKGTGGQPQHF.

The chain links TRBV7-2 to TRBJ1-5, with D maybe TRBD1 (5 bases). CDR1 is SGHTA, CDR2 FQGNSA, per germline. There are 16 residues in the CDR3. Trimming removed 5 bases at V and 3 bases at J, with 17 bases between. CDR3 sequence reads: CASSQDWGRDNQPQHF. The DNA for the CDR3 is TGTGCCAGCAGCCAAGATTGGGGCAGGGACAATCAGCCCCAGCATTTT.

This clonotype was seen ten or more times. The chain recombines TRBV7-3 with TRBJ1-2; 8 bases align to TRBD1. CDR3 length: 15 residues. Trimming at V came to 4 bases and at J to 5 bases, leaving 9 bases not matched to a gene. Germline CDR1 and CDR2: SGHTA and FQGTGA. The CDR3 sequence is CASSSQGAQEYGYTF. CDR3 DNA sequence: TGTGCCAGCAGCTCCCAGGGGGCACAGGAGTATGGCTACACCTTC.

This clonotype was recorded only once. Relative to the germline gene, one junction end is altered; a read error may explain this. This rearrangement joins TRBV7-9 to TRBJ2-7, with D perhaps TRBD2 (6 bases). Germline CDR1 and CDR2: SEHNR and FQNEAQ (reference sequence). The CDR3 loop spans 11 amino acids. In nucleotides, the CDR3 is TGTGCCTGCAGCCCTGGGGGGGAGCAGTACTTC. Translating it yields CACSPGGEQYF. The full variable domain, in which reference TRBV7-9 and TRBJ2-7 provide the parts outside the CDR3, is DTGVSQNPRHKITKRGQNVTFRCDPISEHNRLYWYRQTLGQGPEFLTYFQNEAQLEKSRLLSDRFSAERPKGSFSTLEIQRTEQGDSAMYLCACSPGGEQYFGPGTRLTVT.

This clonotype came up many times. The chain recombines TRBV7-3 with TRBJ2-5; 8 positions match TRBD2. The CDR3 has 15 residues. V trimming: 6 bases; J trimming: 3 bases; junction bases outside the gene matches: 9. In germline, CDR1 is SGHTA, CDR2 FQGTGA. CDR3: CASSPGGAQKETQYF. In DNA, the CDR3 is TGTGCCAGCAGTCCCGGGGGGGCGCAAAAAGAGACCCAGTACTTC.

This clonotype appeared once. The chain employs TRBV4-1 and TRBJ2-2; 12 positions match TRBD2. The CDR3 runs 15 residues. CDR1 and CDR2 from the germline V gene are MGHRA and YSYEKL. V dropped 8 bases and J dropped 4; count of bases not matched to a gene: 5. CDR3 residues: CASGKLAGGTGELFF. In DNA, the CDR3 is TGCGCCAGCGGAAAACTAGCGGGGGGCACCGGGGAGCTGTTTTTT.

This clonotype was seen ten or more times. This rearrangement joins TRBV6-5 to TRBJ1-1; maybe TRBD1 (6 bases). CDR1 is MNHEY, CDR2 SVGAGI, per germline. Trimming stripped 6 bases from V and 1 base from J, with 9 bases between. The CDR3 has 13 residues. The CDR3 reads CASSAGQNTEAFF. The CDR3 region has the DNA TGTGCCAGCAGCGCGGGACAGAACACTGAAGCTTTCTTT.

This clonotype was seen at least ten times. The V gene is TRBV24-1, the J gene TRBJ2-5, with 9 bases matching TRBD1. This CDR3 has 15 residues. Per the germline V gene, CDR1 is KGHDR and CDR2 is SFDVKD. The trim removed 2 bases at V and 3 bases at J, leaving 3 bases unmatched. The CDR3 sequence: CATSDSDRGEETQYF. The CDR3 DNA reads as TGTGCCACCAGTGATTCCGACAGGGGGGAAGAGACCCAGTACTTC.

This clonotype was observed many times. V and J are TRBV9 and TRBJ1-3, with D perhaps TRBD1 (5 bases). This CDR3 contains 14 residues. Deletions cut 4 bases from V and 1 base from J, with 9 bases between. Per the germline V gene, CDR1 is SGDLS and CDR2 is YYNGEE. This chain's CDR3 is CASSPGRSGNTIYF. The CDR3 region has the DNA TGTGCCAGCAGCCCGGGACGGTCTGGAAACACCATATATTTT.